This entry concerns a single TCR beta chain. The sample originates from a study of shared T cell receptors in the human thymus. With 0 bases clipped from V and 0 bases from J, the junction kept 6 bases outside the gene matches. This CDR3 region has 18 residues. Germline CDR1 reads LNHNV; CDR2 reads YYDKDF (reference sequence). The protocol was immunoSEQ multiplex PCR, while the TCRdb copy is restricted to in-frame clones and leaves out a portion. The sample has approximately 660,000 clones; 85% to 90% are singletons. These same data were also listed under a study on human thymus T cells. Turning to that study: Corrective surgery for congenital heart defects was being performed on the healthy Finnish infants who served as donors. Corrective heart surgery yielded resections, and these provided the thymus tissue. Usage of V and J genes appeared biased in thymic and blood repertoires. As related research reported, thymic repertoires overlapped highly among unrelated individuals.

This receptor was identified in a boy in the first two years of life with a congenital heart defect. The gene calls are TRBV15 and TRBJ1-3; 9 nucleotides agree with TRBD1. Sequencing was carried out using thymocytes. The CDR3 DNA follows: TGTGCCACCAGCAGAGATAGGGACAGGGCCCCCTCTGGAAACACCATATATTTT. Its translation is CATSRDRDRAPSGNTIYF.